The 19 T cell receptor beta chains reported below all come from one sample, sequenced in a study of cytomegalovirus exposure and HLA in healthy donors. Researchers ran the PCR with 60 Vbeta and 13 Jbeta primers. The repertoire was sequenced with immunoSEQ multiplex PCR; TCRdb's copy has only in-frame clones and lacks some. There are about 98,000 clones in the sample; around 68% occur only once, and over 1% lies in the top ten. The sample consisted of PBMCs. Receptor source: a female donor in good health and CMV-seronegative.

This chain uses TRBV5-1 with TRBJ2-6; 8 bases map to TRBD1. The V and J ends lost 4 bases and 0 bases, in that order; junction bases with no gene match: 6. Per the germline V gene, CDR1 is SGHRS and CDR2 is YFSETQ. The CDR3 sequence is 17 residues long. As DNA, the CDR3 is TGCGCCAGCAGCGGAGGACAGGGTCCCTCTGGGGCCAACGTCCTGACTTTC. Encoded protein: CASSGGQGPSGANVLTF.

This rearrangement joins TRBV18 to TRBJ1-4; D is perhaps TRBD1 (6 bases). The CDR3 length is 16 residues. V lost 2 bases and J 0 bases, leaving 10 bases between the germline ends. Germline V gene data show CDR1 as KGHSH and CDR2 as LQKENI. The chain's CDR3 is CASSPRQAATNEKLFF. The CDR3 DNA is TGTGCCAGCTCACCAAGACAGGCCGCAACTAATGAAAAACTGTTTTTT.

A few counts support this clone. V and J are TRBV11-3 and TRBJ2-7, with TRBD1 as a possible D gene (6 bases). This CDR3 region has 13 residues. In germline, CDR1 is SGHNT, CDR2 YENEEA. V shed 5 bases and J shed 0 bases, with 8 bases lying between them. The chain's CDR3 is CASSRDNSYEQYF. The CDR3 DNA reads TGTGCCAGCAGCCGGGACAACTCCTACGAGCAGTACTTC.

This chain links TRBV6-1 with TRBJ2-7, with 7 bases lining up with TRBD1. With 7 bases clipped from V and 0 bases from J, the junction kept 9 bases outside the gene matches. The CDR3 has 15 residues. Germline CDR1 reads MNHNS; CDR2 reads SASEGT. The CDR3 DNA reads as TGTGCCAGCACCGGGACAGTGTTCTACTCCTACGAGCAGTACTTC. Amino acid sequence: CASTGTVFYSYEQYF.

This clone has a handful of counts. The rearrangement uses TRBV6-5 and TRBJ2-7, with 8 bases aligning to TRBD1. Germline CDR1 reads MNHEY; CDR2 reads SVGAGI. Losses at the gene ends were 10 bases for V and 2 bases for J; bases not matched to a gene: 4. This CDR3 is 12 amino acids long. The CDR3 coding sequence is TGTGCCACTCGGGACAGGACCTACGAGCAGTACTTC. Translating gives CATRDRTYEQYF.

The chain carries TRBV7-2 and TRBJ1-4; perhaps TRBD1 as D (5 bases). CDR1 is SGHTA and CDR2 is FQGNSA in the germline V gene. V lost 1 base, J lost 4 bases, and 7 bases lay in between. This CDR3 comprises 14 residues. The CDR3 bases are TGTGCCAGCAGCTTAGGACAGAATAATGAAAAACTGTTTTTT. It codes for CASSLGQNNEKLFF.

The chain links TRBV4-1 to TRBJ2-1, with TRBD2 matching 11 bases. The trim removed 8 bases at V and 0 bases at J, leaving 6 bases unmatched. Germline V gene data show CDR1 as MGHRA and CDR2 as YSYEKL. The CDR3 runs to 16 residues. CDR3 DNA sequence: TGCGCCAGCGGAAAGACTAGCGGGGACTCCTACAATGAGCAGTTCTTC. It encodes CASGKTSGDSYNEQFF.

The CDR3 DNA is TGTGCCAGCAGCGTCGGGACAGCGGCTGGCTACACCTTC. Translating it yields CASSVGTAAGYTF. The V gene is TRBV9, the J gene TRBJ1-2; 7 positions agree with TRBD1. CDR1 is SGDLS, CDR2 YYNGEE, per germline. Trimming cost V 2 bases and J 7 bases; bases outside gene matches: 5. This CDR3 is built from 13 residues.

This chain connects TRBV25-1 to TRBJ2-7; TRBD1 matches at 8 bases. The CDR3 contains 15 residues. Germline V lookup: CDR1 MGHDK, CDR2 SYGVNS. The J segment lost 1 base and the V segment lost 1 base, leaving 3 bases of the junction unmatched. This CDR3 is CASSESRTGSYEQYF. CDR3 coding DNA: TGTGCCAGCAGTGAATCTAGGACAGGGTCCTACGAGCAGTACTTC.

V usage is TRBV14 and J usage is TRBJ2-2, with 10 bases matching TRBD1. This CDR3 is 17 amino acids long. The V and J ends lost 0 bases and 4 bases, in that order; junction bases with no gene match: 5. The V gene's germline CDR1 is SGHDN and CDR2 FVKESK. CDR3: CASSQDWGTGVTGELFF. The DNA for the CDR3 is TGTGCCAGCAGCCAAGATTGGGGGACAGGGGTCACCGGGGAGCTGTTTTTT. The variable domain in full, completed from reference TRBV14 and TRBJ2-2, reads EAGVTQFPSHSVIEKGQTVTLRCDPISGHDNLYWYRRVMGKEIKFLLHFVKESKQDESGMPNNRFLAERTGGTYSTLKVQPAELEDSGVYFCASSQDWGTGVTGELFFGEGSRLTVL.

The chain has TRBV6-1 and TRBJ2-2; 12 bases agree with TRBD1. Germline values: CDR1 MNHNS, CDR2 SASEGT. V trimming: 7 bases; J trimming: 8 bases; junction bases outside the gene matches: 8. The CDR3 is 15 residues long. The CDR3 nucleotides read TGTGCCAGCAAGGTCGGGACAGGGGGCTTTGGGGAGCTGTTTTTT. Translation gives CASKVGTGGFGELFF.

The DNA of the CDR3 is TGTGCCAGCAGTTCAACAGGGTTTGGGGCCAACGTCCTGACTTTC. Translating gives CASSSTGFGANVLTF. The chain links TRBV28 to TRBJ2-6, with D tentatively TRBD1 (6 bases). V lost 4 bases and J lost 3, with 10 bases in between. CDR1 is MDHEN and CDR2 is SYDVKM in the germline V gene. CDR3 length: 15 residues.

The CDR3 spells CASSPHLGGEATQYF. The CDR3 DNA sequence: TGTGCCAGTAGTCCCCACCTTGGGGGCGAGGCTACGCAGTATTTT. The chain employs TRBV19 and TRBJ2-3; maybe TRBD1 (6 bases). The V end was cut by 5 bases, the J end by 8 bases, with 20 bases between. Per germline, CDR1 LNHDA and CDR2 SQIVND (reference sequence). The CDR3 length is 15 residues.

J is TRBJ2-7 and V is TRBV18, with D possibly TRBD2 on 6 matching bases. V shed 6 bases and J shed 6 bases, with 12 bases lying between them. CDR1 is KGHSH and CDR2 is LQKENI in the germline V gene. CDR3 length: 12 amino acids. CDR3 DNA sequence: TGTGCCAGCTCGACGAGGGGAGGCGAGCAGTACTTC. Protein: CASSTRGGEQYF.

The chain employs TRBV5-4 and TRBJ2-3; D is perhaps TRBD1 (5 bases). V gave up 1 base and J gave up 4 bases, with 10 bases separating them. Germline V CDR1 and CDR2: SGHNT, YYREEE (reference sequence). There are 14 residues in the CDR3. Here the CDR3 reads CASSLQGAADTQYF. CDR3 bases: TGTGCCAGCAGCTTGCAGGGCGCGGCAGATACGCAGTATTTT.

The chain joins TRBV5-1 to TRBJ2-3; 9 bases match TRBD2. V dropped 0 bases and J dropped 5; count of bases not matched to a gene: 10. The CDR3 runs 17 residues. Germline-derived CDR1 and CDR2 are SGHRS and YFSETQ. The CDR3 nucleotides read TGCGCCAGCAGCTTGGCCAAAGCGGGGGGTATCGGAGATACGCAGTATTTT. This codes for CASSLAKAGGIGDTQYF.

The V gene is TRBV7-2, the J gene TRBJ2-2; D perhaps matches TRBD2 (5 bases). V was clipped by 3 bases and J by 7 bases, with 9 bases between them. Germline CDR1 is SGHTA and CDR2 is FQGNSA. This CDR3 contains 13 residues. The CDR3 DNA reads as TGTGCCAGCAGCTTTAGTGAGGGCGGGGAGCTGTTTTTT. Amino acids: CASSFSEGGELFF.

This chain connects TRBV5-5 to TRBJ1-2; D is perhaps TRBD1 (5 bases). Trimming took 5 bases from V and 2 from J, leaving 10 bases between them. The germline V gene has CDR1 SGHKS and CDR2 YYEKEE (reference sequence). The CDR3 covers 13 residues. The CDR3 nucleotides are TGTGCCAGCAGACCCGACAGCAACTATGGCTACACCTTC. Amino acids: CASRPDSNYGYTF.

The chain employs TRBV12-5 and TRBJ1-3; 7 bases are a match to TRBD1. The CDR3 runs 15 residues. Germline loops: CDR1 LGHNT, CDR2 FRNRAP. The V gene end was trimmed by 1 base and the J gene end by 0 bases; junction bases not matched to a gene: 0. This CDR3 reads CASGLGDSSGNTIYF. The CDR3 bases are TGTGCTAGTGGTTTGGGGGACAGCTCTGGAAACACCATATATTTT.